Following are 5 T cell receptor beta chains from one sample sequenced in a study of blood T cell repertoires in COVID-19. Clones were read by immunoSEQ multiplex PCR, and TCRdb kept only the in-frame ones, dropping some. This table holds 150,000 to 200,000 clones, more than 75% found once. The sequenced material came from peripheral blood. Source of these receptors: a man aged 18 to 30 with COVID-19, enrolled during active disease.

The chain joins TRBV29-1 to TRBJ1-1, with D tentatively TRBD1 (5 bases). V lost 4 bases, J lost 0 bases, and 9 bases lay in between. Looked up from germline, CDR1 is SQVTM and CDR2 is ANQGSEA. The CDR3 totals 13 residues. The CDR3 DNA reads as TGCAGCGTTGCAGGGATTATGAACACTGAAGCTTTCTTT. It is translated as CSVAGIMNTEAFF.

The V and J genes are TRBV6-1 and TRBJ1-6, with TRBD1 matching 7 bases. CDR3 length: 16 amino acids. With 0 bases clipped from V and 7 bases from J, the junction kept 6 bases outside the gene matches. The V gene's germline CDR1 is MNHNS and CDR2 SASEGT. The CDR3 bases are TGTGCCAGCAGTGAAGCAACAGGGGTAAGGAATTCACCCCTCCACTTT. Translation: CASSEATGVRNSPLHF.

V gene TRBV13 combines with J gene TRBJ2-3, with D possibly matching TRBD2 (5 bases). The germline V gene encodes CDR1 PRHDT and CDR2 FYEKMQ (reference sequence). The V end lost 1 base, the J end lost 6 bases, and 14 bases lay between the germline ends. The CDR3 loop spans 15 amino acids. CDR3 DNA sequence: TGTGCCAGCAGCTTAGAACTCGGCGGGTCTGATACGCAGTATTTT. Its protein is CASSLELGGSDTQYF.

V gene TRBV28 combines with J gene TRBJ1-2, with D uncertain. The CDR3 is made up of 14 amino acids. V was pared by 4 bases and J by 0 bases, with 9 bases between. Germline CDR1 reads MDHEN; CDR2 reads SYDVKM. CDR3 region: CASSSPGTNYGYTF. The CDR3 DNA follows: TGTGCCAGCAGTTCCCCCGGGACTAACTATGGCTACACCTTC.

The chain links TRBV28 to TRBJ1-1; no reliable D call. CDR1 and CDR2 from the germline V gene are MDHEN and SYDVKM. The CDR3 covers 16 residues. The ends were cut back, 3 bases at V and 0 bases at J, with 14 bases in the middle. The CDR3 here is CASSFHSPYMNTEAFF. The CDR3 DNA follows: TGTGCCAGCAGTTTTCACAGTCCCTATATGAACACTGAAGCTTTCTTT.